A single T cell receptor (beta chain) is shown here with its context. Its antigen is not yet known. No much larger clone is present one base from it, and per-base qualities are unavailable. Receptor amplification or capture employed the immunoSEQ multiplex PCR assay. The source is immuneACCESS, and TCRdb retained only in-frame sequences with V and J called. Part of the clones is not carried over; for the studies checked, unresolved V genes explain less than half of this, and the remainder is unexplained. Across this sample there are 50,000 to 70,000 clones, with approximately 90% seen only once. Of the sample, around 5% falls within the top ten clones. V and J are trimmed by 1 base and 5 bases, and the gene matches miss 2 bases of the junction. Including the terminal cysteine and phenylalanine, the CDR3 comprises 13 residues. The read is trimmed to its CDR3 DNA, 39 bases read in frame from base 1. From the germline V gene (reference sequence), CDR1 is GTSNPN and CDR2 is SVGIG.

The record originates from a study of technical replicates of blood from a few donors (dated by TCRdb to the late 2010s). This clonotype originated in a human donor in good health. Some clones in this sample may be carry-over from other donors' samples. Recombination linked TRBV30 to TRBJ2-7; 10 bases in the junction line up with TRBD2. Input material: PBMCs. The CDR3 protein is CAWSGLAGNEQYF. The nucleotide sequence is given as TGTGCCTGGAGTGGACTAGCGGGTAACGAGCAGTACTTC. With the portions outside the CDR3 filled from the reference TRBV30 and TRBJ2-7 genes, the complete variable region becomes SQTIHQWPATLVQPVGSPLSLECTVEGTSNPNLYWYRQAAGRGLQLLFYSVGIGQISSEVPQNLSASRPQDRQFILSSKKLLLSDSGFYLCAWSGLAGNEQYFGPGTRLTVT.